This is a list of T cell receptor beta chains from one sample in a study of CD8+ T cells in alopecia areata. Here immunoSEQ multiplex PCR was the method, and the copy in TCRdb shows in-frame clones only, minus some. The table includes about 13,000 clones, around 63% detected once. Sequencing used skin, obtained at week 4, from a patient treated with tofacitinib. Source of these receptors: a human donor with alopecia areata. Each CDR3 is given with its conserved first and last residue. D genes are given only for firm matches. Clone size, where shown, is once, few, many, or a class for clones that have expanded.

TRBV6-1	TRBD2	once	TRBJ2-7	14	CASRTSGGAYEQYF	TGTGCCAGCAGAACTAGCGGGGGGGCCTACGAGCAGTACTTC
TRBV4-3	-	-	TRBJ1-1	15	CASSQDLGQGTEAFF	TGCGCCAGCAGCCAAGATCTAGGGCAGGGCACTGAAGCTTTCTTT
TRBV4-2	-	-	TRBJ2-2	15	CASSPGASATGELFF	TGTGCCAGCAGCCCAGGGGCTAGCGCTACCGGGGAGCTGTTTTTT
TRBV6-5	TRBD1	-	TRBJ2-5	13	CASSRSGGETQYF	TGTGCCAGCAGCCGATCAGGGGGAGAGACCCAGTACTTC
TRBV18	-	once	TRBJ2-1	13	CASSPPGYEGQFF	TGTGCCAGCTCACCACCGGGGTACGAGGGGCAGTTCTTC
TRBV28	-	-	TRBJ2-5	14	CASDKSGAGGTQYF	TGTGCCAGCGACAAATCAGGGGCCGGGGGGACCCAGTACTTC
TRBV5-1	-	few	TRBJ2-7	14	CASSLLGDSYEQYF	TGCGCCAGCAGCTTGCTCGGGGACTCCTACGAGCAGTACTTC
TRBV5-1	TRBD1	once	TRBJ2-6	18	CASSGTTGRYSGTNVLTF	TGCGCCAGCAGCGGAACGACAGGGCGGTACTCTGGGACCAACGTCCTGACTTTC
TRBV18	TRBD2	-	TRBJ2-5	18	CASSPGLRTSLAQETQYF	TGTGCCAGCTCACCCGGCCTAAGGACTAGTTTAGCCCAAGAGACCCAGTACTTC
TRBV7-2	-	few	TRBJ2-7	15	CASSLSDGISYEQYF	TGTGCCAGCAGCCTATCGGACGGAATATCCTACGAGCAGTACTTC
TRBV5-6	-	once	TRBJ1-3	16	CASSLSGQISGNTIYF	TGTGCCAGCAGCTTGAGTGGACAGATCTCTGGAAACACCATATATTTT
TRBV6-5	TRBD2	once	TRBJ2-5	14	CASSRGLAIETQYF	TGTGCCAGCAGCCGGGGACTAGCAATAGAGACCCAGTACTTC
TRBV7-3	TRBD2	-	TRBJ2-3	16	CASSLGTSGPTDTQYF	TGTGCCAGCAGCTTAGGGACTAGCGGACCCACAGATACGCAGTATTTT
TRBV5-1	TRBD2	-	TRBJ2-1	15	CASSLGVAGDNEQFF	TGCGCCAGCAGCTTGGGGGTCGCGGGGGATAATGAGCAGTTCTTC
TRBV7-6	-	-	TRBJ2-3	12	CASSSDSGTQYF	TGTGCCAGCAGCTCGGACTCCGGTACGCAGTATTTT
TRBV4-2	-	few	TRBJ1-1	13	CASSQDASGAAFF	TGTGCCAGCAGCCAAGATGCGTCAGGGGCCGCTTTCTTT
TRBV29-1	TRBD1	-	TRBJ2-7	14	CSVVGQGSSYEQYF	TGCAGCGTTGTGGGACAGGGGAGCTCCTACGAGCAGTACTTC
TRBV7-9	-	-	TRBJ2-5	15	CASSLVAGVQETQYF	TGTGCCAGCAGCTTAGTTGCAGGGGTTCAAGAGACCCAGTACTTC
TRBV6-5	-	once	TRBJ2-7	13	CASSEVPLEIVYF	TGTGCCAGCAGTGAAGTTCCGCTGGAGATCGTGTACTTC
TRBV4-3	-	-	TRBJ1-4	15	CASSQDRSTNEKLFF	TGCGCCAGCAGCCAAGATCGGTCAACTAATGAAAAACTGTTTTTT
TRBV11-2	TRBD1	-	TRBJ1-4	15	CASSGLRGRREKLFF	TGTGCCAGCAGTGGCCTAAGGGGGCGCCGGGAAAAACTGTTTTTT
TRBV13	TRBD1	once	TRBJ1-1	15	CASSSTDREDTEAFF	TGTGCCAGCAGTTCCACCGACAGGGAGGACACTGAAGCTTTCTTT
TRBV4-2	TRBD1	once	TRBJ1-2	13	CASSPDRGLGYTF	TGTGCCAGCAGCCCGGACAGGGGGCTTGGCTACACCTTC
TRBV10-3	-	once	TRBJ2-3	14	CAIRGSSGTDTQYF	TGTGCCATCAGAGGCAGCTCTGGCACAGATACGCAGTATTTT
TRBV19	TRBD1	once	TRBJ1-1	15	CASREQGGLNTEAFF	TGTGCCAGTAGGGAACAGGGGGGATTGAACACTGAAGCTTTCTTT
TRBV19	-	few	TRBJ1-5	12	CASSISVRPQHF	TGTGCCAGTAGTATATCGGTGAGGCCCCAGCATTTT
TRBV5-1	-	-	TRBJ1-2	13	CASKGGSRDGYTF	TGCGCCAGCAAAGGCGGATCGAGGGATGGCTACACCTTC